This T cell receptor beta chain stems from a study of T-cell reconstitution after alpha-beta-depleted transplantation in children. Unique molecular identifiers were incorporated when the TCRbeta library was constructed. TCRdb called the PCR reads again in MiXCR, with one record for every CDR3 protein. The repertoire holds some 440,000 distinct CDR3 sequences, with about 17% as singletons. The sample here was PBMCs, mostly from graft donor cells, taken 360 days after TCRalphabeta/CD19-depleted stem cell transplant. The TCR originated in a boy in the first two years of life who had a stem cell transplant for Wiskott-Aldrich syndrome, so the T cells may come from the graft donor.

CDR3 coding DNA: TGTGCCAGCAGCCCCGGGGGGACAGTCACCGGGGAGCTGTTTTTT. Amino acid sequence: CASSPGGTVTGELFF. This chain joins TRBV25-1 and TRBJ2-2; possibly TRBD1 or TRBD2 for D (7 bases each). V was pared by 6 bases and J by 4 bases, with 15 bases between. This CDR3 comprises 15 residues. Germline CDR1 MGHDK, CDR2 SYGVNS.